This TCR beta chain was obtained from a study of response to subunit inactivated influenza vaccine. Each CDR3 protein is one row after TCRdb ran MiXCR on the RT-PCR reads. The table records 500,000 to 650,000 distinct CDR3 sequences, around 8% of them present only once. The CDR3 contains 19 residues. V shed 1 base and J 6 bases; nucleotides not matched to a gene: 16. Germline V gives CDR1 SGHAT, CDR2 FQNNGV. This clonotype appeared a few times. The rearrangement uses TRBV11-2 and TRBJ2-1; TRBD2 matches at 9 bases. The sequencing used PBMCs from blood, collected roughly 24 months after vaccination. This clonotype was sampled from a man in his fifties or sixties who received an inactivated influenza vaccine. DNA of the CDR3: TGTGCCAGCAGCTTAGTAAAGGGACGGTGGGGACTAGCTGGCAATGAGCAGTTCTTC. Amino acids: CASSLVKGRWGLAGNEQFF.